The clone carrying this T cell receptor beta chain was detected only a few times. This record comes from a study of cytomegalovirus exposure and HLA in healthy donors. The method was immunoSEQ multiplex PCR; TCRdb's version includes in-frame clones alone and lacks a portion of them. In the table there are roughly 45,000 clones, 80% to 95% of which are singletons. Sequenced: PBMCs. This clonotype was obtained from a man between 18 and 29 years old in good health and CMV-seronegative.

CDR3 in amino acids: CASSPRGAYEQYF. As DNA, the CDR3 is TGTGCCAGCAGCCCGCGTGGAGCCTACGAGCAGTACTTC. The chain joins TRBV7-9 to TRBJ2-7; the D is unclear. CDR3 length equals 13 residues. The germline V gene encodes CDR1 SEHNR and CDR2 FQNEAQ (reference sequence). Trimming left V 5 bases short and J 2 bases short, with 10 bases between.